These T cell receptor beta chains were read from a single sample in a study of blood T cells in healthy people across ages. TCRdb recomputed calls from the 5' RACE reads with MiXCR, one row per CDR3 protein. Of 1.5 million to 2 million distinct CDR3 sequences in the sample, approximately 32% were seen once. The sequenced sample was blood. The receptors were gathered from a woman between 25 and 40 years old in good health. CDR3s include the opening cysteine and the closing phenylalanine or tryptophan. A D gene is named only where the DNA matches it firmly. Not every row has a clone size; where given, it reads once, few, many or a size class.

clone size	V gene	D gene	J gene	CDR3 DNA	CDR3 protein
once	TRBV4-2	-	TRBJ2-5	TGTGCCGGCAGCCAAGGAGGGAGAGGGGGTCTAGCTGGTGAGCAGTACTTC	CAGSQGGRGGLAGEQYF
few	TRBV12-3/TRBV12-4	-	TRBJ1-2	TGTGCCAGCCATAGAACGAGTGGCTACACCTTC	CASHRTSGYTF
-	TRBV29-1	-	TRBJ2-1	TGCAGCGTTGGCCCCGGGACTTACAATGAGCAGTTCTTC	CSVGPGTYNEQFF
few	TRBV18	-	TRBJ1-1	TGTGCCAGCTCACCCACGCGGGGGATGAACACTGAAGCTTTCTTT	CASSPTRGMNTEAFF
many	TRBV20-1	TRBD2	TRBJ2-1	TGCAGTGCTCTACCTATGCGGGAGGGCCGAAATGAGCAGTTCTTC	CSALPMREGRNEQFF
few	TRBV28	-	TRBJ1-4	TGTGCCAGCAGTACCCCCAGGGCGGTAAATGAAAAACTGTTTTTT	CASSTPRAVNEKLFF
-	TRBV7-9	-	TRBJ2-5	TGTGCCAGCAGCATGGAGTCAGGGGGGCAAGAGACCCAGTACTTC	CASSMESGGQETQYF
-	TRBV6-2/TRBV6-3	TRBD2	TRBJ2-7	TGTGCCAGCAGTCGTTACGCGGGGGGCTCCTACGAGCAGTACTTC	CASSRYAGGSYEQYF
-	TRBV6-2/TRBV6-3	-	TRBJ2-1	TGTGCCAGCAGCTCCGGGCTAGCGCCCCTTTCCTACAATGAGCAGTTCTTC	CASSSGLAPLSYNEQFF
few	TRBV27	TRBD1	TRBJ2-7	TGTGCCAGCAGTTTAGAACATCCGGGACAGGGACCCTACGAGCAGTACTTC	CASSLEHPGQGPYEQYF
once	TRBV20-1	-	TRBJ2-7	TGCAGTGCCAACCCCGGCCCGGGTAAAGACTCCTACGAGCAGTACTTC	CSANPGPGKDSYEQYF
few	TRBV29-1	-	TRBJ2-3	TGCAGCGTTGTGGGGGCGGGGGATACGCAGTATTTT	CSVVGAGDTQYF
many	TRBV7-9	-	TRBJ2-1	TGTGCCAGCACCCCGGGCAATGAGCAGTTCTTC	CASTPGNEQFF
-	TRBV4-1	-	TRBJ2-3	TGCGCCAGCAGCCAAGAGCACTTGTCAGATACGCAGTATTTT	CASSQEHLSDTQYF
-	TRBV4-2	TRBD2	TRBJ2-1	TGTGCCAGCAGCCCCCAAGGTAGCGGGAGTTTGGGAAACAATGAGCAGTTCTTC	CASSPQGSGSLGNNEQFF
-	TRBV20-1	-	TRBJ2-5	TGCAGGGCTAGAGAGTGGGTAGGACCGGTAAAAGAGACCCAGTACTTC	CRAREWVGPVKETQYF
-	TRBV9	TRBD2	TRBJ2-5	TGTGCCAGCAGCGTAGGAGCGGGGGGCGTCCAAGAGGCCCAGTACTTC	CASSVGAGGVQEAQYF
-	TRBV25-1	-	TRBJ2-1	TGTGCCAGCACCACCTGGGAGGGGGCAGGAGAGCAGTTCTTC	CASTTWEGAGEQFF
few	TRBV7-9	TRBD1	TRBJ2-7	TGTGCCAGCAGCTTAGCCCGGGACAGATCCTACGAGCAGTACTTC	CASSLARDRSYEQYF
-	TRBV28	TRBD1	TRBJ2-5	TGTGCCAGCAGTCCTCGGGACAGGACTCAAGAGACCCAGTACTTC	CASSPRDRTQETQYF
-	TRBV27	TRBD2	TRBJ2-7	TGTGCCAGCAGTCCCCGCCGACTAGCGTCCTACGAGCAGTACTTC	CASSPRRLASYEQYF
-	TRBV15	TRBD1	TRBJ2-7	TGTGCCACCAGCAGAGATGGACAGGGGGCCTACGAGCAGTACTTC	CATSRDGQGAYEQYF
-	TRBV20-1	-	TRBJ2-1	TGCAGTCTAATAAATAAGTATGAGCAGTTCTTC	CSLINKYEQFF
-	TRBV11-2	-	TRBJ1-1	TGTGCCAGCAGCTTAGCGGATCAACCAATTCGGGCTTTCTTT	CASSLADQPIRAFF
-	TRBV28	TRBD1	TRBJ1-5	TGTGCCAGCAGATCGGGCAGGGGGATTAATCAGCCCCAGCATTTT	CASRSGRGINQPQHF
-	TRBV20-1	-	TRBJ2-1	TGCAGTGCTTCGGACGGCAATGAGCAGTTCTTC	CSASDGNEQFF
many	TRBV2	TRBD1	TRBJ2-7	TGTGCCAGCACCCGGGACAGGGGAACGTACGAGCAGTACTTC	CASTRDRGTYEQYF
few	TRBV9	-	TRBJ2-6	TGTGCCAGCAATCTAGGCGGGTCTGGGGCCAACGTCCTGACTTTC	CASNLGGSGANVLTF